Listed here are 31 T cell receptor beta chains from one sample, sequenced in a study of cytomegalovirus exposure and HLA in healthy donors. PCR was performed using 60 Vbeta and 13 Jbeta primers. Measured with immunoSEQ multiplex PCR; TCRdb has only the in-frame clones, and not every one. Among tens of thousands of clones, around 70% were seen once, and the ten largest hold 8.5% to 14%. Source material: PBMCs. These receptors originate from a woman aged 35 to 49 in good health and CMV-seropositive.

This rearrangement joins TRBV19 to TRBJ1-2, with 7 bases matching TRBD1. The CDR3 length is 14 residues. CDR1 and CDR2 from the germline V gene are LNHDA and SQIVND (reference sequence). Trimming cost V 6 bases and J 5 bases; bases outside gene matches: 9. CDR3 nucleotide sequence: TGTGCCAGTAGACTCGGGACAGCCCTTTATGGCTACACCTTC. Protein product: CASRLGTALYGYTF.

This chain connects TRBV29-1 to TRBJ2-7; TRBD1 aligns across 9 bases. V gave up 6 bases and J gave up 3 bases; unmatched junction bases: 9. Germline loops: CDR1 SQVTM, CDR2 ANQGSEA. This CDR3 is 14 amino acids long. The CDR3 DNA is TGCAGCGTCGGACCGGGACAGGGCCTCTACGAGCAGTACTTC. It translates to CSVGPGQGLYEQYF.

The chain is built from TRBV7-2 and TRBJ1-5; D is uncertain. CDR1 and CDR2 (germline): SGHTA, FQGNSA. The CDR3 is 17 amino acids. The V gene lost 3 bases and the J gene lost 0 bases, with 15 bases spanning the gap. The DNA of the CDR3 is TGTGCCAGCAGCTTCTCAGGCCCCCAGTATAGCAATCAGCCCCAGCATTTT. Protein product: CASSFSGPQYSNQPQHF.

V and J are TRBV29-1 and TRBJ2-2, with a tentative D call TRBD2 (5 bases). The CDR3 has 13 residues. Trimming cost V 2 bases and J 7 bases, with 11 bases left between them. CDR1 SQVTM and CDR2 ANQGSEA come from the germline V gene. The CDR3 DNA sequence: TGCAGCGTTGAATTGGCGGGTGGCGGGGAGCTGTTTTTT. Translated: CSVELAGGGELFF.

The chain couples TRBV5-1 to TRBJ1-2; 10 bases are shared with TRBD1. Germline V gene data show CDR1 as SGHRS and CDR2 as YFSETQ. V lost 7 bases to trimming and J lost 2 bases; unmatched junction nucleotides: 5. The CDR3 is 14 residues long. This CDR3 reads CASGGTGVNYGYTF. In nucleotides, the CDR3 is TGCGCCAGCGGTGGGACAGGGGTAAACTATGGCTACACCTTC.

This chain links TRBV29-1 with TRBJ2-6, with D uncertain. Between the trimmed V and J ends, which lost 4 bases and 0 bases, there was a span of 4 bases. The CDR3 contains 13 residues. Per germline, CDR1 SQVTM and CDR2 ANQGSEA. CDR3 in DNA: TGCAGCGTTGGCAGCTCTGGGGCCAACGTCCTGACTTTC. Its translation: CSVGSSGANVLTF.

The chain carries TRBV5-8 and TRBJ1-1; 8 bases are shared with TRBD1. The CDR3 has 14 amino acids. Per germline, CDR1 SGHTS and CDR2 YDEGEE. V lost 3 bases, J lost 3 bases, and 4 bases stayed unmatched. As DNA, the CDR3 is TGTGCCAGCAGCTCAGGGGGCTGGGACACTGAAGCTTTCTTT. As protein: CASSSGGWDTEAFF.

This clone is labeled medium-sized. The chain joins TRBV5-5 to TRBJ1-3; D is unresolved. The CDR3 length is 15 residues. V was clipped by 1 base and J by 4 bases, with 12 bases between them. The V gene's germline CDR1 is SGHKS and CDR2 YYEKEE (reference sequence). CDR3 in amino acids: CASSLFPGTGNTIYF. Written as DNA, the CDR3 is TGTGCCAGCAGCTTGTTTCCGGGTACCGGAAACACCATATATTTT.

The table lists this clone with a count of one. The chain links TRBV18 to TRBJ1-1, with 10 bases matching TRBD1. J gave up 5 bases and V 3 bases, and 6 bases lay outside the gene matches. The CDR3 loop spans 15 amino acids. Germline V gives CDR1 KGHSH, CDR2 LQKENI. For the CDR3, the DNA is TGTGCCAGCTCACCGCCCGGGACAGGGGATACTGAAGCTTTCTTT. As protein: CASSPPGTGDTEAFF.

This clone was detected only once. The chain recombines TRBV10-1 with TRBJ2-1, with 7 positions matching TRBD2. V trimming: 5 bases; J trimming: 0 bases; junction bases outside the gene matches: 7. Germline V gene lookup returns CDR1 WNHNN and CDR2 SYGVQD (reference sequence). The CDR3 spans 16 residues. The CDR3: CASSPGTTSSYNEQFF. The CDR3 DNA reads as TGCGCCAGCAGTCCCGGGACTACCAGCTCCTACAATGAGCAGTTCTTC.

The table lists this clone with a few counts. Other nucleotide sequences in the sample specify the same CDR3. The V call is TRBV29-1, the J call TRBJ2-7, with 11 nucleotides matching TRBD2. The CDR3 is 13 amino acids. Germline CDR1 reads SQVTM; CDR2 reads ANQGSEA. Trimming took 2 bases from V and 6 from J; bases not matched to a gene: 3. CDR3 residues: CSVETSGRGEQYF. The CDR3 DNA is TGCAGCGTTGAAACTAGCGGGAGAGGCGAGCAGTACTTC.

The rearrangement joins TRBV6-1 to TRBJ2-3; 9 bases match TRBD2. Germline CDR1 is MNHNS and CDR2 is SASEGT. V lost 3 bases, J lost 11 bases, and 3 bases stayed unmatched. This CDR3 spans 12 amino acids. CDR3 sequence reads: CASSDSGSWQYF. The CDR3 DNA reads TGTGCCAGCAGTGATAGCGGGAGTTGGCAGTATTTT.

The chain couples TRBV30 to TRBJ1-1; 7 positions agree with TRBD1. Germline lookup yields CDR1 GTSNPN and CDR2 SVGIG (reference sequence). V was pared by 8 bases and J by 1 base, with 10 bases of the junction left unmatched. The CDR3 contains 14 residues. The CDR3 DNA follows: TGTGCCCGGGGCGGGACAGCAGGGAACACTGAAGCTTTCTTT. Its protein product is CARGGTAGNTEAFF.

CDR3 loop: CASSPQDYHEKLFF. The CDR3 nucleotides read TGCGCCAGCAGCCCACAGGATTATCATGAAAAACTGTTTTTT. The rearrangement uses TRBV4-3 and TRBJ1-4; maybe TRBD1 (5 bases). The germline V and J ends were trimmed by 4 bases and 6 bases, with 12 bases remaining between them. There are 14 residues in the CDR3. CDR1 LGHNA and CDR2 YSLEER come from the germline V gene.

V usage is TRBV19 and J usage is TRBJ1-1; D is perhaps TRBD1 (6 bases). From germline, CDR1 is LNHDA and CDR2 SQIVND (reference sequence). The CDR3 runs 13 residues. Trimming shortened V by 10 bases and J by 7 bases, and 19 bases separated the two germline ends. The CDR3 DNA follows: TGTGCCACCATCCCCGGGGGGGCTCATGAAGCTTTCTTT. This gives the protein CATIPGGAHEAFF.

The rearrangement joins TRBV11-2 to TRBJ2-2; 11 nucleotides agree with TRBD2. The ends lost 1 base at V and 5 bases at J; junction bases unmatched: 3. CDR1 SGHAT and CDR2 FQNNGV come from the germline V gene. The CDR3 covers 16 residues. The CDR3 loop reads CASSLAPSGRTGELFF. CDR3 nucleotides: TGTGCCAGCAGCTTAGCTCCTAGCGGGAGGACCGGGGAGCTGTTTTTT. Full variable domain (outside the CDR3, taken from reference TRBV11-2 and TRBJ2-2): EAGVAQSPRYKIIEKRQSVAFWCNPISGHATLYWYQQILGQGPKLLIQFQNNGVVDDSQLPKDRFSAERLKGVDSTLKIQPAKLEDSAVYLCASSLAPSGRTGELFFGEGSRLTVL.

This chain joins TRBV5-1 and TRBJ1-3, with 7 bases fitting TRBD1. Germline lookup yields CDR1 SGHRS and CDR2 YFSETQ. J gave up 4 bases and V 0 bases, and 7 bases lay outside the gene matches. This CDR3 region has 16 residues. The CDR3 DNA sequence: TGCGCCAGCAGCTTGGCCACAGGGGCTCAGGGAAACACCATATATTTT. It translates to CASSLATGAQGNTIYF.

The chain carries TRBV6-6 and TRBJ1-1, with D maybe TRBD1 (5 bases). Germline V gives CDR1 MNHNY, CDR2 SVGAGI (reference sequence). V was trimmed by 3 bases and J by 1 base, leaving 9 bases between them. The CDR3 spans 14 residues. The CDR3 bases are TGTGCCAGCAGTTATGCCGGACAGAACACTGAAGCTTTCTTT. Amino acids: CASSYAGQNTEAFF.

V and J are TRBV9 and TRBJ1-3; possibly TRBD1 for D (6 bases). V lost 4 bases and J 0 bases, leaving 8 bases between the germline ends. This CDR3 spans 14 amino acids. Germline V gene data show CDR1 as SGDLS and CDR2 as YYNGEE. CDR3 in DNA: TGTGCCAGCAGCAGGGGGGGCTCTGGAAACACCATATATTTT. It encodes CASSRGGSGNTIYF.

This sequence joins TRBV2 and TRBJ1-3; D not resolved. This CDR3 has 15 residues. Germline V gives CDR1 SNHLY, CDR2 FYNNEI. The V gene lost 4 bases and the J gene lost 0 bases, with 10 bases spanning the gap. The CDR3 protein is CASSVGRSSGNTIYF. CDR3 coding DNA: TGTGCCAGCAGTGTGGGCCGAAGCTCTGGAAACACCATATATTTT.

J is TRBJ2-7 and V is TRBV6-5, with a weak D call TRBD2 (5 bases). CDR1 is MNHEY, CDR2 SVGAGI, per germline. The CDR3 contains 12 residues. V dropped 5 bases and J dropped 3 bases, with 8 bases sitting between them. The CDR3 DNA sequence: TGTGCCAGCAGTCGGAGCGGCTACGAGCAGTACTTC. Protein product: CASSRSGYEQYF.

The CDR3 DNA reads TGTGCCAGCTTGCAGGGCATGGAAAAACTGTTTTTT. The encoded protein is CASLQGMEKLFF. This sequence joins TRBV6-1 and TRBJ1-4; D possibly corresponds to TRBD1 (5 bases). Germline loops: CDR1 MNHNS, CDR2 SASEGT. Trimming cost V 8 bases and J 8 bases, with 12 bases left between them. This CDR3 comprises 12 residues.

The CDR3, as DNA: TGTGCCTGGAGTTCACAGGACAGGGGGAGCTCCTACGAGCAGTACTTC. This sequence encodes CAWSSQDRGSSYEQYF. This chain joins TRBV30 and TRBJ2-7; 10 bases fit TRBD1. This CDR3 is 16 amino acids long. J lost 0 bases, V lost 2 bases, and 7 bases had no gene match. Germline-derived CDR1 and CDR2 are GTSNPN and SVGIG (reference sequence).

This chain connects TRBV9 to TRBJ1-5; D ambiguous. Trimming left V 4 bases short and J 16 bases short, with 18 bases between. Germline-derived CDR1 and CDR2 are SGDLS and YYNGEE. This CDR3 is 12 amino acids long. CDR3 amino acids: CASSSGGRPLHF. The CDR3 DNA sequence: TGTGCCAGCAGCTCAGGAGGACGGCCCCTCCATTTT.

This rearrangement joins TRBV9 to TRBJ1-1; D call uncertain. Trimming stripped 0 bases from V and 0 bases from J, with 6 bases between. This CDR3 has 14 residues. The germline V gene has CDR1 SGDLS and CDR2 YYNGEE. The CDR3 bases are TGTGCCAGCAGCGTAGGATCGGTGAACACTGAAGCTTTCTTT. It yields the protein CASSVGSVNTEAFF.

This CDR3 is CAISANDETSYNEQFF. DNA of the CDR3: TGTGCCATCAGTGCGAACGACGAGACATCTTACAATGAGCAGTTCTTC. The chain is built from TRBV10-3 and TRBJ2-1; no firm D call. Germline lookup yields CDR1 ENHRY and CDR2 SYGVKD. The CDR3 has 16 amino acids. Trimming took off 4 bases at V and 4 bases at J, with 17 bases between the two ends.

The chain joins TRBV5-1 to TRBJ2-2; D not certain. This CDR3 contains 14 residues. The germline V gene encodes CDR1 SGHRS and CDR2 YFSETQ. V was cut by 1 base and J by 6 bases, with 10 bases left in between. Written as DNA, the CDR3 is TGCGCCAGCAGCTTGTCCCCAGAGGCCGGGGAGCTGTTTTTT. Translating it yields CASSLSPEAGELFF. Together with reference TRBV5-1 and TRBJ2-2, the CDR3 gives the full variable domain: KAGVTQTPRYLIKTRGQQVTLSCSPISGHRSVSWYQQTPGQGLQFLFEYFSETQRNKGNFPGRFSGRQFSNSRSEMNVSTLELGDSALYLCASSLSPEAGELFFGEGSRLTVL.

The chain is built from TRBV19 and TRBJ1-3; D remains unclear. This CDR3 region has 12 residues. Deletions cut 2 bases from V and 4 bases from J, with 3 bases between. Per germline, CDR1 LNHDA and CDR2 SQIVND (reference sequence). The CDR3 DNA reads as TGTGCCAGTAGTATACTCGGAAACACCATATATTTT. It is translated as CASSILGNTIYF.

V gene TRBV28 combines with J gene TRBJ1-2; D remains ambiguous. Trimming shortened V by 4 bases and J by 5 bases, and 17 bases separated the two germline ends. The CDR3 loop spans 15 amino acids. Germline CDR1 reads MDHEN; CDR2 reads SYDVKM. CDR3 in DNA: TGTGCCAGCAGTTCCTGGTCGGGAGATAGTTATGGCTACACCTTC. Its translation: CASSSWSGDSYGYTF.

This sequence joins TRBV30 and TRBJ2-7; 14 positions match TRBD2. Germline values: CDR1 GTSNPN, CDR2 SVGIG (reference sequence). This CDR3 contains 15 residues. J was trimmed by 8 bases and V by 1 base; bases with no gene match: 7. Here the CDR3 reads CAWSGKGLAGVQQYF. As DNA, the CDR3 is TGTGCCTGGAGTGGGAAGGGACTAGCGGGAGTTCAGCAGTACTTC.

This chain joins TRBV6-1 and TRBJ1-5, with D tentatively TRBD1 (6 bases). CDR3 size: 18 residues. Germline V gives CDR1 MNHNS, CDR2 SASEGT. The V end lost 3 bases, the J end lost 0 bases, and 18 bases lay between the germline ends. The CDR3 DNA follows: TGTGCCAGCAGTGAGAGACACTTCACAGGGTATAGCAATCAGCCCCAGCATTTT. The encoded protein is CASSERHFTGYSNQPQHF.